This T cell receptor beta chain originates from a study of T-cell memory formation after mild COVID-19. Study results and caveats: The study found balanced CD4/CD8 in clones contracting day 15 to 85 and a CD4+ lean in later expanders. Among CD4+ contracting clones, most were CM and EM, and CD8+ ones EMRA. Pre-infection memory harbored some responding clones, suggesting cross-reactive memory joined.

TCRdb passed the 5' RACE reads through MiXCR, listing each CDR3 protein once. The table records approximately 260,000 distinct CDR3 sequences, roughly 17% of them present only once. V lost 0 bases, J lost 2 bases, and 5 bases lay in between. The CDR3 has 13 residues. CDR1 is LGHDT and CDR2 is YNNKEL in the germline V gene (reference sequence). Notes on this clonotype: What it binds is not known.

Sequences were obtained from PBMCs or a T cell subset sorted from them (not recorded which). The V and J genes are TRBV3-1 and TRBJ2-7, with D hard to call. The clonotype was recovered from a man younger than 35 who had mild COVID-19 (a few samples of this study predate the infection). Cell type and time point are not known. The CDR3 loop reads CASSQDGAYEQYF. The CDR3 region has the DNA TGTGCCAGCAGCCAAGATGGGGCCTACGAGCAGTACTTC.